This T cell receptor (beta chain) appears in the sequencing data of a study of blood T cell repertoires in COVID-19. Background on the study: Italy, Spain and the United States were the sources of the convalescent and acute COVID-19 samples. Nucleic acid was either cDNA or gDNA, and it came from T cells, B-cell-depleted T cells, or PBMCs.

The CDR3 runs 12 residues. Trimming cost V 7 bases and J 1 base, with 11 bases left between them. The germline gives CDR1 SQVTM, CDR2 ANQGSEA. Per the original methods: It was from reference gene primer amplification that nucleated cell counts were estimated. Assay used: immunoSEQ multiplex PCR; TCRdb lists only in-frame clones, some missing. V, J and clone size reflect that table, while D and trimming were determined from the DNA. The sample has about 240,000 clones; 88% are singletons. The chain combines TRBV29-1 with TRBJ2-7; tentatively, D is TRBD1 (5 bases). This TCR was sampled from a woman aged 25 to 39 with acute or convalescent COVID-19. Specimen: peripheral blood. CDR3 in DNA: TGCAGCGACAGACAGAGTTCCTACGAGCAGTACTTC. Its protein is CSDRQSSYEQYF.